The clone carrying this T cell receptor (beta chain) has a count of ten or more. Genes here carry mouse names. The read halts 4 residues ahead of the CDR3 end, with the missing end drawn from the germline J gene. Sequencing relied on a cDNA template that was reverse transcribed from extracted RNA. Assay used: immunoSEQ multiplex PCR; TCRdb lists only in-frame clones, some missing. The data show about 19,000 clones, with none appearing a single time. The sample comes from a study of CD8+ T cells in alopecia areata. The V end was cut by 0 bases, the J end by 5 bases, with 11 bases between. The germline V gene has CDR1 NSQYPW and CDR2 LRSPGD (reference sequence). The CDR3 totals 15 residues. Sorting of pooled cutaneous lymph node cells used CD4, CD8alpha, NKG2D, NKG2ACE and other markers.

Sequencing used CD8+ T cells sorted from a lymph node. This sequence originates from a C3H/HeJ mouse with alopecia areata. MHC haplotype here: H2-k. This chain connects TRBV1 to TRBJ2-1, with D maybe TRBD1 (5 bases). Here the CDR3 reads CTCSADPWTNAEQFF. The part of the CDR3 DNA that was read is TGCACCTGCAGTGCAGATCCCTGGACAAATGCT.